This TCR beta chain was sequenced in a study of siplizumab effects on memory and regulatory T cells. Overall study results and limits: The authors did not confirm suppressive function in proliferating Tregs from siplizumab cultures. Naive T cells seemed more diverse than memory cells; they also seemed major alloresponse contributors. To unstimulated subsets, only a minor fraction of alloreactive clones could be mapped.

Trimming left V 1 base short and J 0 bases short, with 13 bases between. The CDR3 consists of 17 residues. Germline V gene data show CDR1 as LGHNT and CDR2 as FRNRAP. TCR templates, around 98,000 per sample, were assayed. Only in-frame clones appear in the TCRdb table, and some are missing; sequencing was by immunoSEQ multiplex PCR. The top ten clones hold approximately 0.3% of a sample with roughly 100,000 clones, more than 85% of them seen once. Comments on this clone: Its target is not known.

The sample comprised CD4+ T cells sorted from blood. This receptor was obtained from a human donor in good health. J is TRBJ1-5 and V is TRBV12-5; D is unresolved. CDR3 nucleotides: TGTGCTAGTGGTTTGGCTGCGATGGGAGGTAGCAATCAGCCCCAGCATTTT. Translation: CASGLAAMGGSNQPQHF.